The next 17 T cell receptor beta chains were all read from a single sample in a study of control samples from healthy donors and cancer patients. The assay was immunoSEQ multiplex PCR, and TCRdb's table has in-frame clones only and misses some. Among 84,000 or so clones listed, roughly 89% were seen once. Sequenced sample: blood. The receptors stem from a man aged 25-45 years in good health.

CDR3 residues: CASRTSGGSTQYF. The CDR3, as DNA: TGTGCCAGCCGGACTAGCGGGGGGTCGACCCAGTACTTC. The rearrangement joins TRBV2 to TRBJ2-5, with 14 bases aligning to TRBD2. There are 13 residues in the CDR3. Germline CDR1 reads SNHLY; CDR2 reads FYNNEI. The junction had 3 bases not matched to a gene; V was cut back by 8 bases and J by 7 bases. Complete variable domain (other parts from reference TRBV2 and TRBJ2-5): EPEVTQTPSHQVTQMGQEVILRCVPISNHLYFYWYRQILGQKVEFLVSFYNNEISEKSEIFDDQFSVERPDGSNFTLKIRSTKLEDSAMYFCASRTSGGSTQYFGPGTRLLVL.

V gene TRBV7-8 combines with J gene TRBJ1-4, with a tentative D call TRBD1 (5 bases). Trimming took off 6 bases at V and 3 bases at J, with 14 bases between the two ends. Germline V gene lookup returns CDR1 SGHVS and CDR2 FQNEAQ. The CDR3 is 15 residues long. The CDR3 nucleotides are TGTGCCAGCAGACCAGGGACGGACCCTAATGAAAAACTGTTTTTT. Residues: CASRPGTDPNEKLFF.

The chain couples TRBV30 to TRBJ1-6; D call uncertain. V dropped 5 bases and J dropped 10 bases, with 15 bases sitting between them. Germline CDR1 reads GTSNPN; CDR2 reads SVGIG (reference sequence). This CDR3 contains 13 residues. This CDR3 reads CAWSPKGGSPLHF. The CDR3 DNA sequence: TGTGCCTGGTCTCCAAAGGGCGGCTCACCCCTCCACTTT. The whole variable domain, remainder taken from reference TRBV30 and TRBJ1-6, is SQTIHQWPATLVQPVGSPLSLECTVEGTSNPNLYWYRQAAGRGLQLLFYSVGIGQISSEVPQNLSASRPQDRQFILSSKKLLLSDSGFYLCAWSPKGGSPLHFGNGTRLTVT.

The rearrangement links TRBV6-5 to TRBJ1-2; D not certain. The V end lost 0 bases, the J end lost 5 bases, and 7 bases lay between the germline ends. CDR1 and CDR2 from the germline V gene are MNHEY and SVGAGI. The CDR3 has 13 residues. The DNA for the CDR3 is TGTGCCAGCAGTTACTCGAACGCGTATGGCTACACCTTC. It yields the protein CASSYSNAYGYTF.

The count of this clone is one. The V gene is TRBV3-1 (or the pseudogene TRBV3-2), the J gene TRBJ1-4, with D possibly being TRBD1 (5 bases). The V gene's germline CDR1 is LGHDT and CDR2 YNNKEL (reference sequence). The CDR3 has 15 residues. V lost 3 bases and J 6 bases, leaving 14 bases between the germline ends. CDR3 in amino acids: CASSHGRVGDEKLFF. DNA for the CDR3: TGTGCCAGCAGCCATGGCAGGGTGGGCGATGAAAAACTGTTTTTT.

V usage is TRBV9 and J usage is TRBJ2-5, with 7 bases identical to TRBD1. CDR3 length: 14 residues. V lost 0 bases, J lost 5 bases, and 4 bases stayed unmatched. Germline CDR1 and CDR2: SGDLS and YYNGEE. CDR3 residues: CASSVVGGPETQYF. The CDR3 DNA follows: TGTGCCAGCAGCGTAGTAGGGGGCCCCGAGACCCAGTACTTC.

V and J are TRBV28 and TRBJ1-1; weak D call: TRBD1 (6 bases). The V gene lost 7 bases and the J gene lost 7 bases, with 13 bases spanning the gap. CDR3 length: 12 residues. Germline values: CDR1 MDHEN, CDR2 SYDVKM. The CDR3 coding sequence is TGTGCCAGCACCATTGGACAGTATGAAGCTTTCTTT. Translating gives CASTIGQYEAFF.

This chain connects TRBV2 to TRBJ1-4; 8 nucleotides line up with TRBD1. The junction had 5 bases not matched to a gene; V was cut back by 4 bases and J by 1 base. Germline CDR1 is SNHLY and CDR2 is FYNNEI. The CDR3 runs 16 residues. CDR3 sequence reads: CASSVWTGQTNEKLFF. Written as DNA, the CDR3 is TGTGCCAGCAGTGTTTGGACAGGGCAAACTAATGAAAAACTGTTTTTT.

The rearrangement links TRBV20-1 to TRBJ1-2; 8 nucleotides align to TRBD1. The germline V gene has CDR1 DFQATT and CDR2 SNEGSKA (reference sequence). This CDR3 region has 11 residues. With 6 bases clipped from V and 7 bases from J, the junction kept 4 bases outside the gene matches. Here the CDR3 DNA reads TGCAGTGCCCAGGGGGCTGGTGGCTACACCTTC. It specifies CSAQGAGGYTF.

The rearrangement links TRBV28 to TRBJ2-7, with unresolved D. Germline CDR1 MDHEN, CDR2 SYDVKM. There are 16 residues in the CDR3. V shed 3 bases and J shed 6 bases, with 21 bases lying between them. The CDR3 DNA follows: TGTGCCAGCAGTTTCAGAGGCATCTCGCCCTCATCCGAGCAGTACTTC. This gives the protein CASSFRGISPSSEQYF.

The CDR3 nucleotides are TGCGCCAGCAGCCAAGATCTTCACAGGAAAAATGAAAAACTGTTTTTT. Translating it yields CASSQDLHRKNEKLFF. J is TRBJ1-4 and V is TRBV4-3, with a tentative D call TRBD1 (5 bases). Looked up from germline, CDR1 is LGHNA and CDR2 is YSLEER. Trimming removed 0 bases from V and 5 bases from J, with 13 bases in between. CDR3 size: 16 residues.

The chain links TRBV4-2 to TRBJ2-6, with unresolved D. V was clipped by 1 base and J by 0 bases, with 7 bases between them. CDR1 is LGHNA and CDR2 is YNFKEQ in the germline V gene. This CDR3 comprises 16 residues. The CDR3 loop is CASSQGTISGANVLTF. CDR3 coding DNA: TGTGCCAGCAGCCAAGGGACCATCTCTGGGGCCAACGTCCTGACTTTC.

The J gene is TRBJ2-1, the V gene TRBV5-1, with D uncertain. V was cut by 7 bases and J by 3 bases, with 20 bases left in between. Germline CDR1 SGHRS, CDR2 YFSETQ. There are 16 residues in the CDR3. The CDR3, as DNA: TGCGCCAGCGACTGGTACGGCGGAAGGCGCTACAATGAGCAGTTCTTC. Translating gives CASDWYGGRRYNEQFF.

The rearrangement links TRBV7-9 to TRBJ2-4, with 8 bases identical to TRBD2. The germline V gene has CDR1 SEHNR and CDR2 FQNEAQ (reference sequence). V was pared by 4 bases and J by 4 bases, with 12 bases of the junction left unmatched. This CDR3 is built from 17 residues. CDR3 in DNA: TGTGCCAGCAGCTCCCCGCCCCCGGGACTAGGGAAAAACATTCAGTACTTC. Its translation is CASSSPPPGLGKNIQYF. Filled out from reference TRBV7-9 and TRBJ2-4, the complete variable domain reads DTGVSQNPRHKITKRGQNVTFRCDPISEHNRLYWYRQTLGQGPEFLTYFQNEAQLEKSRLLSDRFSAERPKGSFSTLEIQRTEQGDSAMYLCASSSPPPGLGKNIQYFGAGTRLSVL.

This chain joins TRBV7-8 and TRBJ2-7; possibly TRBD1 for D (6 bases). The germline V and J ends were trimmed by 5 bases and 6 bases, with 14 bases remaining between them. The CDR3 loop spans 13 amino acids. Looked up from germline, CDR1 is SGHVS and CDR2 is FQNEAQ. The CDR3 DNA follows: TGTGCCAGCAGCACAGACACAGGGTCCGAGCAGTACTTC. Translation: CASSTDTGSEQYF.

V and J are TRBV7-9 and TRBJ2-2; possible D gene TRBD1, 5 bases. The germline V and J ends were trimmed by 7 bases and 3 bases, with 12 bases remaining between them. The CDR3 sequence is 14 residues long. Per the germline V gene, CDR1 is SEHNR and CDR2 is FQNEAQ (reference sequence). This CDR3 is CASKGRADTGELFF. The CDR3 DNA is TGTGCCAGCAAAGGCAGGGCAGACACCGGGGAGCTGTTTTTT.

CDR3 sequence: CASSPANSPLHF. The CDR3 DNA reads as TGTGCCAGCAGTCCCGCCAATTCACCCCTCCACTTT. This chain links TRBV28 with TRBJ1-6; D not certain. V was pared by 5 bases and J by 7 bases, with 6 bases between. Germline loops: CDR1 MDHEN, CDR2 SYDVKM. The CDR3 is 12 amino acids.